The 9 T cell receptor beta chains listed next were all sequenced from one sample in a study of identical twins. MiXCR was run by TCRdb on the 5' RACE reads, yielding one entry per CDR3 protein. The sample lists roughly 240,000 distinct CDR3 sequences, about 7.5% occurring once. This sample also belongs to another study, concerning yellow fever vaccine responses in identical twins.

Material for sequencing was CD8+ T cells sorted from blood. The receptors come from a woman aged 18-29 years in good health.

The chain couples TRBV6-1 to TRBJ2-5, with 9 bases aligning to TRBD2. Trimming at V came to 2 bases and at J to 4 bases, leaving 14 bases not matched to a gene. CDR3 size: 18 residues. The germline CDR1 and CDR2 sequences are MNHNS and SASEGT. The CDR3: CASSETGTSGGYRETQYF. The CDR3 DNA sequence: TGTGCCAGCAGTGAAACGGGAACGAGCGGGGGGTACAGAGAGACCCAGTACTTC.

This clonotype has at least ten counts. The rearrangement links TRBV11-2 to TRBJ2-7; perhaps TRBD2 as D (5 bases). CDR1 is SGHAT, CDR2 FQNNGV, per germline. The CDR3 consists of 13 residues. V shed 1 base and J shed 7 bases, with 11 bases lying between them. The CDR3 DNA reads TGTGCCAGCAGCTTAGTTATGACGGGAGAGCAGTACTTC. Translation gives CASSLVMTGEQYF.

A few counts support this clonotype. This chain joins TRBV11-3 and TRBJ1-3, with D unresolved. Trimming took off 0 bases at V and 2 bases at J, with 5 bases between the two ends. Per the germline V gene, CDR1 is SGHNT and CDR2 is YENEEA. This CDR3 is 14 amino acids long. The CDR3 region is CASSLDRPGNTIYF. CDR3 bases: TGTGCCAGCAGCTTAGACAGGCCTGGAAACACCATATATTTT. Looking up the rest from reference TRBV11-3 and TRBJ1-3 gives the full variable domain: EAGVVQSPRYKIIEKKQPVAFWCNPISGHNTLYWYLQNLGQGPELLIRYENEEAVDDSQLPKDRFSAERLKGVDSTLKIQPAELGDSAVYLCASSLDRPGNTIYFGEGSWLTVV.

This clonotype was recorded a few times. The chain has TRBV7-6 and TRBJ2-7; possibly TRBD2 for D (5 bases). The CDR3 consists of 14 residues. Deletions cut 5 bases from V and 4 bases from J, with 15 bases between. Looked up from germline, CDR1 is SGHVS and CDR2 is FNYEAQ. The CDR3 loop is CASSVGLGEYEQYF. Written as DNA, the CDR3 is TGTGCCAGCAGCGTGGGCCTCGGGGAGTACGAGCAGTACTTC.

This clonotype has at least ten counts. V is TRBV15 and J is TRBJ2-1; 8 bases line up with TRBD2. Germline lookup yields CDR1 LNHNV and CDR2 YYDKDF (reference sequence). The CDR3 runs to 16 residues. J gave up 4 bases and V 0 bases, and 5 bases lay outside the gene matches. The CDR3 region has the DNA TGTGCCACCAGCAGAGATCCCCCTAGCGGGTACAATGAGCAGTTCTTC. Protein sequence: CATSRDPPSGYNEQFF.

Ten or more counts support this clonotype. The chain has TRBV7-6 and TRBJ2-3, with D maybe TRBD2 (5 bases). The CDR3 length is 15 residues. Germline CDR1 reads SGHVS; CDR2 reads FNYEAQ. The V end was cut by 1 base, the J end by 4 bases, with 12 bases between. The CDR3 DNA sequence: TGTGCCAGCAGCTTAGAAGTGGGAGTGGCAGATACGCAGTATTTT. This codes for CASSLEVGVADTQYF.

The CDR3 reads CASSEVSGPEQDEAFF. Written as DNA, the CDR3 is TGTGCCAGCAGCGAAGTCTCCGGACCCGAACAGGATGAAGCTTTCTTT. The chain carries TRBV4-2 and TRBJ1-1, with a weak D call TRBD1 (5 bases). Trimming took 5 bases from V and 7 from J, leaving 23 bases between them. Germline V gene sequence: CDR1 LGHNA, CDR2 YNFKEQ. This CDR3 has 16 amino acids.

In this sample, this clonotype turned up many times. The rearrangement joins TRBV10-3 to TRBJ1-1, with D tentatively TRBD1 (6 bases). Trimming shortened V by 3 bases and J by 4 bases, and 9 bases separated the two germline ends. Germline values: CDR1 ENHRY, CDR2 SYGVKD. The CDR3 spans 13 residues. CDR3 sequence: CAISDQGRTEAFF. The CDR3, as DNA: TGTGCCATCAGTGACCAGGGGCGCACTGAAGCTTTCTTT.

This clonotype was detected a few times. DNA of the CDR3: TGTGCCAGCAGCTTAGATTCCCTAGCGGGGACCAATGAGCAGTTCTTC. Amino acid sequence: CASSLDSLAGTNEQFF. The chain employs TRBV11-3 and TRBJ2-1; TRBD2 matches at 9 bases. Germline trimming cut 0 bases from V and 6 bases from J; bases unmatched to any gene: 6. The CDR3 contains 16 residues. Germline CDR1 and CDR2: SGHNT and YENEEA.